One sample yielded the 6 T cell receptor beta chains listed below, sequenced in a study of blood T cell repertoires in COVID-19. Some clones are missing from TCRdb's copy, which holds only in-frame ones; the method was immunoSEQ multiplex PCR. The sample carries 200,000 to 250,000 clones, approximately 79% recorded once. Sequenced sample: peripheral blood. These receptors all stem from a woman of 80 years or more with active or convalescent COVID-19.

CDR3 region: CASSYKTGGTSPLHF. In DNA, the CDR3 is TGTGCCAGCAGCTATAAGACAGGCGGAACTTCACCCCTCCACTTT. The V gene is TRBV7-9, the J gene TRBJ1-6; a possible D gene is TRBD1 (6 bases). The CDR3 is made up of 15 amino acids. V lost 4 bases, J lost 9 bases, and 16 bases lay in between. Germline V gene data show CDR1 as SEHNR and CDR2 as FQNEAQ (reference sequence).

The chain uses TRBV7-6 and TRBJ2-7, with 9 bases lining up with TRBD1. V was pared by 5 bases and J by 3 bases, with 8 bases of the junction left unmatched. The germline gives CDR1 SGHVS, CDR2 FNYEAQ. The length of the CDR3 is 15 residues. The CDR3 protein is CASSLQGGQGYEQYF. CDR3 bases: TGTGCCAGCAGCCTCCAGGGGGGACAGGGCTACGAGCAGTACTTC.

This clone was counted ten times or more. The gene calls are TRBV29-1 and TRBJ1-5; D unresolved. Looked up from germline, CDR1 is SQVTM and CDR2 is ANQGSEA. CDR3 size: 13 residues. The V end lost 4 bases, the J end lost 3 bases, and 10 bases lay between the germline ends. The CDR3 DNA sequence: TGCAGCGTTGTAGTCAACCTCAATCAGCCCCAGCATTTT. Translating it yields CSVVVNLNQPQHF.

The chain employs TRBV6-1 and TRBJ2-5; 9 bases are a match to TRBD1. From germline, CDR1 is MNHNS and CDR2 SASEGT. CDR3 length: 15 residues. The trim removed 1 base at V and 2 bases at J, leaving 2 bases unmatched. CDR3 coding DNA: TGTGCCAGCAGTGAAGACAGGGGGCAACAAGAGACCCAGTACTTC. It is translated as CASSEDRGQQETQYF.

This clone appeared once. The chain couples TRBV20-1 to TRBJ1-1; no firm D call. Germline assignment: CDR1 DFQATT and CDR2 SNEGSKA (reference sequence). The CDR3 runs to 14 residues. V dropped 3 bases and J dropped 1 base, with 12 bases sitting between them. CDR3: CSASQSSGNTEAFF. The CDR3 nucleotides are TGCAGTGCTAGTCAGTCCTCTGGGAACACTGAAGCTTTCTTT.

The chain couples TRBV9 to TRBJ2-1; no definite D call. Trimming took off 2 bases at V and 7 bases at J, with 4 bases between the two ends. Germline V gives CDR1 SGDLS, CDR2 YYNGEE. The CDR3 covers 11 residues. CDR3 region: CASSVRNEQFF. DNA of the CDR3: TGTGCCAGCAGCGTTCGGAATGAGCAGTTCTTC.